This T cell receptor (beta chain) was captured in a study of T cell responses to AZD1222 COVID-19 vaccine. It was second doses at about 4 or about 12 weeks that were pooled. The data were produced by immunoSEQ multiplex PCR, yet TCRdb's version contains in-frame clones alone and is incomplete. The sample has roughly 130,000 clones, around 90% seen once. Note on this clone: Antigen: not known.

Study results and limitations: Targets within unmutated variant regions were reportedly found for nearly half of spike-specific TCRs. It was only 6 or 7 AZD1222 recipients who were seropositive at baseline. Vaccination with two AZD1222 doses was followed by a rise in Spike-specific TCR breadth and depth.

The CDR3 has 15 residues. The V and J ends lost 4 bases and 4 bases respectively, with 14 bases between them. Per the germline V gene, CDR1 is SGDLS and CDR2 is YYNGEE. Sample: peripheral blood, taken 28 days after the second AZD1222 dose. This chain uses TRBV9 with TRBJ2-2; a possible D gene is TRBD2 (5 bases). The TCR was taken from an adult who received the AZD1222 COVID-19 vaccine. CDR3 amino acids: CASSPARVFTGELFF. The CDR3 bases are TGTGCCAGCAGCCCAGCGAGGGTGTTCACCGGGGAGCTGTTTTTT.